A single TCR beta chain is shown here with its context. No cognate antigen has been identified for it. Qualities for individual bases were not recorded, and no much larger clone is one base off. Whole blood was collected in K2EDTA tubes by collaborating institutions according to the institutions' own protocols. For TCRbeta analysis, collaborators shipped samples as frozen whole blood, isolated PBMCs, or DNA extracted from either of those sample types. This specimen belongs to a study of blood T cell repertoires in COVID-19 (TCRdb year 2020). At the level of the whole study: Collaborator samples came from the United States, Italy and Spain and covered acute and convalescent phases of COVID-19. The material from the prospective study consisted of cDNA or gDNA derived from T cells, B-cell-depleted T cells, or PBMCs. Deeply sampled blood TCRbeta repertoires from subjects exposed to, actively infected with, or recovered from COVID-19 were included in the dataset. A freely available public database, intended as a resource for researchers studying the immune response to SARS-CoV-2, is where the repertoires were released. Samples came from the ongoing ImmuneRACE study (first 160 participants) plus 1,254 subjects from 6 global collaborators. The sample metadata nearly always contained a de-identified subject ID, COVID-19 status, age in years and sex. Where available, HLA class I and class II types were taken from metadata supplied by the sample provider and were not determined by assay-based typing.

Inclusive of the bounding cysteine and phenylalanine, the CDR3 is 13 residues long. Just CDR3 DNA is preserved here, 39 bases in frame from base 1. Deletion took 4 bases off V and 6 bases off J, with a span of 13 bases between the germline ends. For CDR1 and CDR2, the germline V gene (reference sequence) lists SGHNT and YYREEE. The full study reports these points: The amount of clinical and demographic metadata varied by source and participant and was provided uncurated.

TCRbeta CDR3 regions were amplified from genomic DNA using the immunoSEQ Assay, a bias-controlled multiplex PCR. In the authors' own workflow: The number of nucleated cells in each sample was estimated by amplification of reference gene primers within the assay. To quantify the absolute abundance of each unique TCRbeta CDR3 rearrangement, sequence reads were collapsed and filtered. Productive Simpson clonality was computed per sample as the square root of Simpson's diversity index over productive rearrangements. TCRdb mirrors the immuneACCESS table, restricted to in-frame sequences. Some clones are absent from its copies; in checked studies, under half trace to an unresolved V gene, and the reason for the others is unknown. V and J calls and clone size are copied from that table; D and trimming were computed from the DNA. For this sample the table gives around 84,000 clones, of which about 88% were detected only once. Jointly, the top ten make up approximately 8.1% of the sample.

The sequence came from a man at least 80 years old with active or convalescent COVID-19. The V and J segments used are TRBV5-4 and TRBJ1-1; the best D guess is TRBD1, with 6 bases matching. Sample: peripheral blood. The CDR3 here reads CASSTPDSSEAFF. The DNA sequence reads TGTGCCAGCAGCACCCCGGACAGTTCTGAAGCTTTCTTT. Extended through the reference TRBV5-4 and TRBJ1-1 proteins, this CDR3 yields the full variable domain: ETGVTQSPTHLIKTRGQQVTLRCSSQSGHNTVSWYQQALGQGPQFIFQYYREEENGRGNFPPRFSGLQFPNYSSELNVNALELDDSALYLCASSTPDSSEAFFGQGTRLTVV.